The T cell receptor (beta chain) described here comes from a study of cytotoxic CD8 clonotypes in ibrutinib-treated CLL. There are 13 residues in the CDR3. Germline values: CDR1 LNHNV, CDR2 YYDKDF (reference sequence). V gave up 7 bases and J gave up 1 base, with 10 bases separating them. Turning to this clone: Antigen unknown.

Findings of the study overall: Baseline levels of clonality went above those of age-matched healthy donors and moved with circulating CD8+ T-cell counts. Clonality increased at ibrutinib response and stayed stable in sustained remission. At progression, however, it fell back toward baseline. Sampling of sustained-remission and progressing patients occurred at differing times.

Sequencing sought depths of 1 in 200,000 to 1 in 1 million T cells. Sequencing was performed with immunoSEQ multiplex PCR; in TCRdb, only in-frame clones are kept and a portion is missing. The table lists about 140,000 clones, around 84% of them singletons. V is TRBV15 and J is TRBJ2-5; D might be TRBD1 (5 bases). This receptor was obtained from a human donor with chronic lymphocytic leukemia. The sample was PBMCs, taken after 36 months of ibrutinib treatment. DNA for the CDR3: TGTGCCACCACCCGGACATCCCAAGAGACCCAGTACTTC. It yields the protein CATTRTSQETQYF.